One and the same sample provided the 21 T cell receptor beta chains below, sequenced in a study of T cells in Graves' hyperthyroidism and ophthalmopathy (dated by TCRdb to the late 2010s). The library was prepared using multiplex PCR. The run used an Illumina HiSeq 2000. Amplification of TCR beta CDR3 regions was carried out from RNA transcripts. For the first round of RT-PCR on the TCR CDR3, the HTBI primer set was used together with the Qiagen OneStep RT-PCR kit. Using fastp trimming at Q25 and MiXCR clonotype assembly, TCRdb reanalyzed the public sequencing data and kept in-frame beta chains. CDR3 protein sequences are deduplicated, and each keeps its most common genes and DNA. This sample is represented by 450,000 to 700,000 distinct CDR3 sequences; around 42% of them were singletons. Under 20% of the sample is held by the ten biggest clonotypes. Material for sequencing was peripheral blood or thyroid tissue (not recorded which). The receptor set was obtained from an adult woman with Graves' disease, either hyperthyroidism or ophthalmopathy (not recorded which).

This clonotype was seen only a few times. This chain links TRBV7-6 with TRBJ1-2, with D possibly matching TRBD1 (6 bases). Germline V CDR1 and CDR2: SGHVS, FNYEAQ. The CDR3 runs to 15 residues. Trimming shortened V by 4 bases and J by 4 bases, and 16 bases separated the two germline ends. CDR3 nucleotide sequence: TGTGCCAGCAGCTCCTCGGGACACTGGGCCTATGGCTACACCTTC. As protein: CASSSSGHWAYGYTF.

This clonotype was seen only a few times. This chain's CDR3 is CSASGQGEKLFF. The CDR3 nucleotides read TGCAGTGCTAGTGGTCAGGGGGAAAAACTGTTTTTT. The chain employs TRBV20-1 and TRBJ1-4; a weak D match, TRBD1 (6 bases). The germline CDR1 and CDR2 sequences are DFQATT and SNEGSKA (reference sequence). V lost 3 bases to trimming and J lost 8 bases, with 10 bases between them. CDR3 size: 12 residues.

This clonotype was picked up many times. V is TRBV7-2 and J is TRBJ1-4; 7 bases are a match to TRBD1. The V gene end was trimmed by 5 bases and the J gene end by 12 bases; junction bases not matched to a gene: 9. This CDR3 has 13 amino acids. The germline gives CDR1 SGHTA, CDR2 FQGNSA. CDR3 sequence (DNA): TGTGCCAGCAGCCTAAGACAGGGAGGGCAACTGTTTTTT. Its protein product is CASSLRQGGQLFF. Looking up the rest from reference TRBV7-2 and TRBJ1-4 gives the full variable domain: GAGVSQSPSNKVTEKGKDVELRCDPISGHTALYWYRQSLGQGLEFLIYFQGNSAPDKSGLPSDRFSAERTGGSVSTLTIQRTQQEDSAVYLCASSLRQGGQLFFGSGTQLSVL.

This clonotype was picked up many times. V gene TRBV7-9 combines with J gene TRBJ2-2; maybe TRBD1 (6 bases). The germline CDR1 and CDR2 sequences are SEHNR and FQNEAQ (reference sequence). The germline V and J ends were trimmed by 4 bases and 3 bases, with 15 bases remaining between them. This CDR3 has 16 amino acids. The CDR3 spells CASSSWDTGYTGELFF. CDR3 sequence (DNA): TGTGCCAGCAGCTCATGGGACACCGGGTACACCGGGGAGCTGTTTTTT.

The sample holds a few counts of this clonotype. This sequence joins TRBV2 and TRBJ2-7, with D unresolved. The germline V and J ends were trimmed by 6 bases and 3 bases, with 9 bases remaining between them. The CDR3 loop spans 12 amino acids. In germline, CDR1 is SNHLY, CDR2 FYNNEI. The CDR3, as DNA: TGTGCCAGCAGCGTAGGAGACTACGAGCAGTACTTC. It is translated as CASSVGDYEQYF.

This clonotype was detected only a few times. The CDR3: CASSPYSDNPNYGYTF. DNA of the CDR3: TGTGCCAGCAGCCCGTACTCAGATAACCCCAACTATGGCTACACCTTC. The chain uses TRBV3-1 and TRBJ1-2; no reliable D call. The CDR3 has 16 residues. Trimming pared 4 bases from V and 2 bases from J, leaving 17 bases between. In germline, CDR1 is LGHDT, CDR2 YNNKEL (reference sequence).

The table lists this clonotype with many counts. The genes are TRBV7-9 and TRBJ1-1, with 7 bases fitting TRBD1. Trimming removed 5 bases from V and 3 bases from J; junction bases left unmatched: 3. The CDR3 totals 13 residues. Germline V gives CDR1 SEHNR, CDR2 FQNEAQ (reference sequence). CDR3 coding DNA: TGTGCCAGCAGCAGGGGGCCAGACACTGAAGCTTTCTTT. This codes for CASSRGPDTEAFF.

In this sample, this clonotype turned up once. The rearrangement links TRBV7-9 to TRBJ1-2, with D unclear. Per the germline V gene, CDR1 is SEHNR and CDR2 is FQNEAQ (reference sequence). The germline V and J ends were trimmed by 5 bases and 0 bases, with 13 bases remaining between them. This CDR3 comprises 15 residues. CDR3 residues: CASSLIFGANYGYTF. CDR3 in DNA: TGTGCCAGCAGCCTAATCTTCGGAGCTAACTATGGCTACACCTTC.

This clonotype showed up many times. The CDR3: CSARAGTAQHF. As DNA, the CDR3 is TGCAGTGCTAGAGCAGGAACGGCCCAGCATTTT. The V gene is TRBV20-1, the J gene TRBJ1-5; no clear D. Per germline, CDR1 DFQATT and CDR2 SNEGSKA (reference sequence). This CDR3 is 11 amino acids long. The V end was cut by 1 base, the J end by 11 bases, with 9 bases between.

The V call is TRBV4-2, the J call TRBJ1-4, with D possibly TRBD1 on 5 matching bases. This CDR3 has 18 residues. Between the trimmed V and J ends, which lost 0 bases and 0 bases, there was a span of 14 bases. Germline CDR1 reads LGHNA; CDR2 reads YNFKEQ. The CDR3 region has the DNA TGTGCCAGCAGCCAAGATAATAACCAGGGTGCAACTAATGAAAAACTGTTTTTT. It specifies CASSQDNNQGATNEKLFF.

The V and J genes are TRBV29-1 and TRBJ2-2, with TRBD2 matching over 9 bases. The CDR3 covers 16 residues. CDR1 and CDR2 from the germline V gene are SQVTM and ANQGSEA. The junction had 6 bases not matched to a gene; V was cut back by 4 bases and J by 0 bases. The CDR3 reads CSVVAGGTANTGELFF. The CDR3 nucleotides are TGCAGCGTTGTCGCGGGGGGGACAGCGAACACCGGGGAGCTGTTTTTT.

On this clonotype: A junction boundary mismatches the germline segment, possibly from a read error. The chain links TRBV20-1 to TRBJ2-5; TRBD1 is a possible D gene (6 bases). This CDR3 is built from 13 residues. Germline CDR1 and CDR2: DFQATT and SNEGSKA (reference sequence). Here the CDR3 reads CSARGDNQDTQYF. DNA of the CDR3: TGCAGTGCTAGAGGGGACAATCAAGATACCCAGTACTTC.

The V gene is TRBV19, the J gene TRBJ2-5, with 10 bases that match TRBD2. Germline V gene data show CDR1 as LNHDA and CDR2 as SQIVND (reference sequence). The CDR3 length is 14 residues. V lost 6 bases to trimming and J lost 1 base; unmatched junction nucleotides: 2. Written as DNA, the CDR3 is TGTGCCAGTAGACTAGCGGGAAGCCAAGAGACCCAGTACTTC. This gives the protein CASRLAGSQETQYF. The variable domain in full, completed from reference TRBV19 and TRBJ2-5, reads DGGITQSPKYLFRKEGQNVTLSCEQNLNHDAMYWYRQDPGQGLRLIYYSQIVNDFQKGDIAEGYSVSREKKESFPLTVTSAQKNPTAFYLCASRLAGSQETQYFGPGTRLLVL.

The gene calls are TRBV2 and TRBJ1-2; D is ambiguous. V gave up 4 bases and J gave up 4 bases, with 13 bases separating them. Germline-derived CDR1 and CDR2 are SNHLY and FYNNEI. This CDR3 comprises 14 residues. DNA of the CDR3: TGTGCCAGCAGTGCAACTAGCGGGCTCTATGGCTACACCTTC. As protein: CASSATSGLYGYTF.

This clonotype was observed at least ten times. The chain links TRBV7-9 to TRBJ1-4; 10 nucleotides agree with TRBD1. From germline, CDR1 is SEHNR and CDR2 FQNEAQ (reference sequence). This CDR3 comprises 16 residues. Trimming took 4 bases from V and 2 from J; bases not matched to a gene: 4. CDR3: CASSSVDRGTNEKLFF. DNA of the CDR3: TGTGCCAGCAGCTCCGTGGACAGGGGGACTAATGAAAAACTGTTTTTT.

This clonotype was picked up a small number of times. The chain has TRBV19 and TRBJ1-5; possibly TRBD1 for D (5 bases). The CDR3 has 13 residues. CDR1 and CDR2 (germline): LNHDA, SQIVND (reference sequence). Trimming shortened V by 6 bases and J by 4 bases, and 10 bases separated the two germline ends. The CDR3 DNA reads as TGTGCCAGTAGCGACAGCTGGAATCAGCCCCAGCATTTT. Translation: CASSDSWNQPQHF.

The sample holds a few counts of this clonotype. V usage is TRBV24-1 and J usage is TRBJ2-7, with a tentative D call TRBD2 (5 bases). V lost 5 bases and J lost 3, with 10 bases in between. Germline CDR1 and CDR2: KGHDR and SFDVKD. The CDR3 length is 13 residues. CDR3 coding DNA: TGTGCCACCAGTGTCGCAGGAGGCTACGAGCAGTACTTC. Translating gives CATSVAGGYEQYF.

J is TRBJ1-1 and V is TRBV11-3; perhaps TRBD1 as D (5 bases). Germline V CDR1 and CDR2: SGHNT, YENEEA. Trimming removed 5 bases from V and 3 bases from J, with 25 bases in between. The CDR3 extends over 18 amino acids. The CDR3 DNA sequence: TGTGCCAGCAGCATAGGAGGGGCGCATCGCGCGGTATACACTGAAGCTTTCTTT. Translating it yields CASSIGGAHRAVYTEAFF.

The chain uses TRBV10-3 and TRBJ1-2; a weak D match, TRBD1 (6 bases). The CDR3 totals 12 residues. Per the germline V gene, CDR1 is ENHRY and CDR2 is SYGVKD. Trimming pared 8 bases from V and 7 bases from J, leaving 14 bases between. The CDR3 here is CAISGGSGGYTF. DNA for the CDR3: TGTGCCATCTCGGGGGGCTCGGGTGGCTACACCTTC.

This clonotype appeared many times. This chain connects TRBV11-2 to TRBJ2-5, with 9 nucleotides matching TRBD2. The junction had 4 bases not matched to a gene; V was cut back by 1 base and J by 4 bases. Germline V lookup: CDR1 SGHAT, CDR2 FQNNGV. This CDR3 is built from 15 residues. CDR3 sequence: CASSLVLAGGETQYF. As DNA, the CDR3 is TGTGCCAGCAGCTTAGTACTAGCGGGTGGAGAGACCCAGTACTTC.

The sample holds many counts of this clonotype. The rearrangement joins TRBV10-3 to TRBJ1-1; D not resolved. Germline V gene sequence: CDR1 ENHRY, CDR2 SYGVKD. The CDR3 contains 11 residues. The ends were cut back, 4 bases at V and 3 bases at J, with 3 bases in the middle. The CDR3: CAISGDTEAFF. CDR3 bases: TGTGCCATCAGTGGAGACACTGAAGCTTTCTTT.